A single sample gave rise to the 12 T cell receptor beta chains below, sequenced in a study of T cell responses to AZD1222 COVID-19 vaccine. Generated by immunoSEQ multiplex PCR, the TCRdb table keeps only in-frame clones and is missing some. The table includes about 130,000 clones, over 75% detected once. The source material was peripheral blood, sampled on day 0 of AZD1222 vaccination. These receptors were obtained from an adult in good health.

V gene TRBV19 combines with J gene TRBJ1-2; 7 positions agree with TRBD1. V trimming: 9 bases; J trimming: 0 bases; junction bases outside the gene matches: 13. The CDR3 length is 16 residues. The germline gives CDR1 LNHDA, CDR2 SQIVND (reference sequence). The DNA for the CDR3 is TGTGCCAGCAGTGATTACAGGGGAACCTCTAACTATGGCTACACCTTC. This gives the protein CASSDYRGTSNYGYTF.

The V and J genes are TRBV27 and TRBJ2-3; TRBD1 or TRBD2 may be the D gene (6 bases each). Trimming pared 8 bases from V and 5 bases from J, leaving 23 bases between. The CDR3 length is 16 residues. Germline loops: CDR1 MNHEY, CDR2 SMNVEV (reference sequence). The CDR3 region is CASLSMTGAGRDTQYF. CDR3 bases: TGTGCCAGCCTGTCAATGACGGGGGCGGGACGAGATACGCAGTATTTT.

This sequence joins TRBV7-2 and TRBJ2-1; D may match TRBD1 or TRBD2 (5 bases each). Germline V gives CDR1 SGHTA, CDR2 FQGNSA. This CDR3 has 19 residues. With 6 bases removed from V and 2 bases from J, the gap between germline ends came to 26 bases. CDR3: CASRSKWGRRDSTYNEQFF. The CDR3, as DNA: TGTGCCAGCAGAAGTAAATGGGGACGGAGAGACTCAACCTACAATGAGCAGTTCTTC.

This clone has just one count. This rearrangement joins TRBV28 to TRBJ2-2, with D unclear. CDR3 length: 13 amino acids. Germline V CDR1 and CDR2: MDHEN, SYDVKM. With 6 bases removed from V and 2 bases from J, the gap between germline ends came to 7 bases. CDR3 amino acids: CASRGKNTGELFF. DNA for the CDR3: TGTGCCAGCAGGGGGAAAAACACCGGGGAGCTGTTTTTT.

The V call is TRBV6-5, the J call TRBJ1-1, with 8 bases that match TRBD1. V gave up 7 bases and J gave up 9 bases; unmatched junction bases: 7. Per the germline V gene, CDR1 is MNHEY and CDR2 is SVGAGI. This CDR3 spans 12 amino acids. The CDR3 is CASNSQGAKAFF. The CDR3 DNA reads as TGTGCCAGCAACTCCCAGGGGGCTAAAGCTTTCTTT.

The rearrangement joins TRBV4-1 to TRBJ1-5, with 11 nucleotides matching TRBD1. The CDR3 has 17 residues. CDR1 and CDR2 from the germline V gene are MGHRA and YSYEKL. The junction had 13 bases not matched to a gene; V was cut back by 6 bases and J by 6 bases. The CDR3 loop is CASSGPRTGGISQPQHF. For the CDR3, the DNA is TGCGCCAGCAGTGGACCCCGGACAGGGGGCATCTCTCAGCCCCAGCATTTT.

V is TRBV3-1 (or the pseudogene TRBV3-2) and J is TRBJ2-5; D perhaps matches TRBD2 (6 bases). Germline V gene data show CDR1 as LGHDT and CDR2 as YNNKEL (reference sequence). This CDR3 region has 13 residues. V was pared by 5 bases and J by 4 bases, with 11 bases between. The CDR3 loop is CASSFLASETQYF. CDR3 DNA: TGTGCCAGCAGCTTCCTAGCGTCAGAGACCCAGTACTTC.

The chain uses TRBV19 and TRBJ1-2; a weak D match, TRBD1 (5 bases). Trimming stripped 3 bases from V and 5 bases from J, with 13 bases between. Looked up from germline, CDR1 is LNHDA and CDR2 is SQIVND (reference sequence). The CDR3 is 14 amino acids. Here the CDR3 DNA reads TGTGCCAGTAGTATTGGGGGGAGAAGGTATGGCTACACCTTC. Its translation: CASSIGGRRYGYTF.

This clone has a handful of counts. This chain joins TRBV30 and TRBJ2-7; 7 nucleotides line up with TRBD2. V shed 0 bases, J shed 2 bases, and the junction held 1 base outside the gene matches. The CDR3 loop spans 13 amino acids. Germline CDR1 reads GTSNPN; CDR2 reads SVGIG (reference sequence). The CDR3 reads CAWSVGLAYEQYF. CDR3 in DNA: TGTGCCTGGAGTGTAGGACTAGCCTACGAGCAGTACTTC.

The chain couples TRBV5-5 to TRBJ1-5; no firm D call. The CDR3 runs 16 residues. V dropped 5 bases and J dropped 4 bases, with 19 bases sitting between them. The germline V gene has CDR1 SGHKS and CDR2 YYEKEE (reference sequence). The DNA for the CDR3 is TGTGCCAGCAGACAAGGGCTAACGGGAGGAAATCAGCCCCAGCATTTT. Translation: CASRQGLTGGNQPQHF.

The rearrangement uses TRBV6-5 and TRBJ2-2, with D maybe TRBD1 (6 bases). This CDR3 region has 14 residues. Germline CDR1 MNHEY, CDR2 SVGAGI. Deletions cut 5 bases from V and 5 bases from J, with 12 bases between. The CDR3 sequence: CASSRYRDTGELFF. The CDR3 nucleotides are TGTGCCAGCAGTAGATACAGGGATACCGGGGAGCTGTTTTTT.

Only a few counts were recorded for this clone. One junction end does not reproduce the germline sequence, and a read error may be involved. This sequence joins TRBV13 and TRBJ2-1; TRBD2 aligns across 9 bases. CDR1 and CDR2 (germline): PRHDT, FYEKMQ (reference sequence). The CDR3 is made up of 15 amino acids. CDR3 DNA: TGTGCCCGCAGCTTCGAGGGCGGGGGGGCGAATGAGCAGTTCTTC. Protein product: CARSFEGGGANEQFF.